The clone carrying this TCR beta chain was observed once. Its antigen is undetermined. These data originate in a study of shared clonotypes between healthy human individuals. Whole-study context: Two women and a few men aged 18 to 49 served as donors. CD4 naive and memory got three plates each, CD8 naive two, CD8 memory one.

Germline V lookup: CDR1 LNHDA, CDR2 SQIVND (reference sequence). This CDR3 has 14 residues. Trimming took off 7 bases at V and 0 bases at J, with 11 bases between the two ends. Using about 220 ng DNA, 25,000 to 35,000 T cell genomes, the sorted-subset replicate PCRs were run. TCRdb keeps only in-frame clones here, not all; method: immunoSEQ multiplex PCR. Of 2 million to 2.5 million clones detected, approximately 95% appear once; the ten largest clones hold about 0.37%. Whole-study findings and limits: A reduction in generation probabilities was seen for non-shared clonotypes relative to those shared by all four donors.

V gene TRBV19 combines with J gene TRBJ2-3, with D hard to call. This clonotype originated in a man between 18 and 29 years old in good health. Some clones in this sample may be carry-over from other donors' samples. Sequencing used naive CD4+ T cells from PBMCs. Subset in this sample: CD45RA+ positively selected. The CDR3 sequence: CASTPDSSTDTQYF. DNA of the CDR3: TGTGCCAGTACCCCCGACTCTAGCACAGATACGCAGTATTTT.